These 7 T cell receptor beta chains came from one sample sequenced in a study of T cell responses to AZD1222 COVID-19 vaccine. Generated by immunoSEQ multiplex PCR, the TCRdb table keeps only in-frame clones and is missing some. This sample has approximately 150,000 clones, with approximately 94% found just once. This sample comprised peripheral blood, obtained 28 days after the second AZD1222 dose. Receptors originate from an adult who received the AZD1222 COVID-19 vaccine.

The chain joins TRBV30 to TRBJ2-3; TRBD2 matches at 9 bases. Germline V gene lookup returns CDR1 GTSNPN and CDR2 SVGIG (reference sequence). The V and J ends lost 1 base and 7 bases, in that order; junction bases with no gene match: 9. The CDR3 sequence is 15 residues long. This CDR3 reads CAWSANSGRGNTQYF. The DNA for the CDR3 is TGTGCCTGGAGTGCTAATAGCGGGAGAGGGAATACGCAGTATTTT.

The chain carries TRBV10-1 and TRBJ2-3, with TRBD2 identical over 7 bases. This CDR3 region has 15 residues. The V and J ends lost 0 bases and 3 bases, in that order; junction bases with no gene match: 3. Germline CDR1 and CDR2: WNHNN and SYGVQD (reference sequence). The CDR3 loop reads CASSESKAGTDTQYF. DNA for the CDR3: TGCGCCAGCAGTGAGTCGAAAGCGGGAACAGATACGCAGTATTTT.

V gene TRBV6-6 combines with J gene TRBJ2-1; TRBD2 agrees at 7 bases. Losses at the gene ends were 0 bases for V and 5 bases for J; bases not matched to a gene: 4. Germline CDR1 is MNHNY and CDR2 is SVGAGI (reference sequence). This CDR3 has 15 residues. CDR3 nucleotide sequence: TGTGCCAGCAGTTACTCGCGGGAGAAGAACAATGAGCAGTTCTTC. This codes for CASSYSREKNNEQFF.

This chain uses TRBV30 with TRBJ1-3; D may be TRBD1 (5 bases). This CDR3 comprises 14 residues. Germline V gives CDR1 GTSNPN, CDR2 SVGIG (reference sequence). Trimming took off 0 bases at V and 2 bases at J, with 8 bases between the two ends. CDR3 in amino acids: CAWSVGGAGNTIYF. As DNA, the CDR3 is TGTGCCTGGAGTGTAGGAGGGGCTGGAAACACCATATATTTT.

The CDR3 region is CASSLGRVDGYTF. CDR3 nucleotide sequence: TGTGCCAGCAGTTTGGGCAGGGTGGATGGCTACACCTTC. The chain combines TRBV28 with TRBJ1-2; D perhaps matches TRBD1 (5 bases). Between the trimmed V and J ends, which lost 3 bases and 6 bases, there was a span of 11 bases. Germline CDR1 MDHEN, CDR2 SYDVKM. The CDR3 loop spans 13 amino acids.

The chain is built from TRBV28 and TRBJ2-3; D not resolved. CDR3 size: 12 residues. The germline V and J ends were trimmed by 6 bases and 0 bases, with 4 bases remaining between them. From germline, CDR1 is MDHEN and CDR2 SYDVKM. The DNA of the CDR3 is TGTGCCAGCAGGGGAAGCACAGATACGCAGTATTTT. This encodes CASRGSTDTQYF.

The chain links TRBV7-9 to TRBJ1-1; 7 nucleotides agree with TRBD1. This CDR3 is built from 17 residues. The germline V gene encodes CDR1 SEHNR and CDR2 FQNEAQ (reference sequence). V shed 5 bases, J shed 8 bases, and the junction held 20 bases outside the gene matches. The DNA for the CDR3 is TGTGCCAGCAGCCCAGGGGGGACATTTGAAAAACCCTCAGAAGCTTTCTTT. Its translation: CASSPGGTFEKPSEAFF. The entire variable domain, with the rest obtained from reference TRBV7-9 and TRBJ1-1, is as follows: DTGVSQNPRHKITKRGQNVTFRCDPISEHNRLYWYRQTLGQGPEFLTYFQNEAQLEKSRLLSDRFSAERPKGSFSTLEIQRTEQGDSAMYLCASSPGGTFEKPSEAFFGQGTRLTVV.